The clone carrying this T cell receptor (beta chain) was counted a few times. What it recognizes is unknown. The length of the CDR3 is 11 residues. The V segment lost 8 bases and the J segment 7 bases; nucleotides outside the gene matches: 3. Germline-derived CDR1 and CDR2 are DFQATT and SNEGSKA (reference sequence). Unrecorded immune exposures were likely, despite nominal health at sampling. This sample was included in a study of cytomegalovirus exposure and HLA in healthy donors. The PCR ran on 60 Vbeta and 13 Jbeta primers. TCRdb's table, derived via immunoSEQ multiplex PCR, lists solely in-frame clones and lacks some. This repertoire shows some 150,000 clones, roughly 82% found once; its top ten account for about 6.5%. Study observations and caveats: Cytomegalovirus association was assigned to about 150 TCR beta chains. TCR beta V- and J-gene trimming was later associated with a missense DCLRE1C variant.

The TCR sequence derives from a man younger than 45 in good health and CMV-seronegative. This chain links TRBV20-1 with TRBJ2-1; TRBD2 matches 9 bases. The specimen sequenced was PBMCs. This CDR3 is CSLAGTNEQFF. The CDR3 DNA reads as TGCAGTCTAGCGGGAACGAATGAGCAGTTCTTC.